Listed here are 30 T cell receptor beta chains from one sample, sequenced in a study of T cell changes during pregnancy in multiple sclerosis. The protocol was immunoSEQ multiplex PCR, while the TCRdb copy is restricted to in-frame clones and leaves out a portion. The sample records roughly 42,000 clones, less than 90% being singletons. The sample consisted of CD4+ T cells from peripheral blood mononuclear cells, taken in the first trimester of pregnancy. The origin of the receptors is a female donor with multiple sclerosis, enrolled in a pregnancy study.

The chain employs TRBV28 and TRBJ2-5; maybe TRBD1 (5 bases). CDR3 length: 15 residues. The ends were cut back, 1 base at V and 3 bases at J, with 12 bases in the middle. Looked up from germline, CDR1 is MDHEN and CDR2 is SYDVKM. CDR3 loop: CASSLYLTGEETQYF. The CDR3 coding sequence is TGTGCCAGCAGTTTATACCTAACAGGAGAAGAGACCCAGTACTTC.

The V gene is TRBV6-1, the J gene TRBJ2-4; TRBD1 agrees at 7 bases. This CDR3 is built from 19 residues. In germline, CDR1 is MNHNS, CDR2 SASEGT. J lost 0 bases, V lost 2 bases, and 13 bases had no gene match. DNA for the CDR3: TGTGCCAGCAGTGAACCCCTAGGGGCAGGGGGTCTAGCCAAAAACATTCAGTACTTC. It translates to CASSEPLGAGGLAKNIQYF.

This chain joins TRBV11-2 and TRBJ1-1; no clear D. The V gene's germline CDR1 is SGHAT and CDR2 FQNNGV. V was cut by 8 bases and J by 2 bases, with 12 bases left in between. This CDR3 has 13 residues. As DNA, the CDR3 is TGTGCCAGCGCCCAGAGGTTCAACACTGAAGCTTTCTTT. Translating gives CASAQRFNTEAFF.

This clone was picked up one time. The CDR3: CASSPGGTAGSTDTQYF. Here the CDR3 DNA reads TGTGCCAGCAGCCCCGGCGGGACAGCAGGTAGCACAGATACGCAGTATTTT. This chain connects TRBV11-1 to TRBJ2-3, with D tentatively TRBD1 (7 bases). Germline CDR1 SGHAT, CDR2 FQDESV (reference sequence). The CDR3 covers 17 residues. V was shortened by 5 bases and J by 0 bases, with 18 bases between the two germline ends.

This chain uses TRBV29-1 with TRBJ2-3; D perhaps matches TRBD2 (6 bases). The V end was cut by 3 bases, the J end by 7 bases, with 11 bases between. The CDR3 runs to 12 residues. CDR1 and CDR2 (germline): SQVTM, ANQGSEA. DNA of the CDR3: TGCAGCGTTGAGGGGGGAGTCAATACGCAGTATTTT. It is translated as CSVEGGVNTQYF.

The J gene is TRBJ1-2, the V gene TRBV5-4, with D tentatively TRBD1 (5 bases). CDR1 and CDR2 (germline): SGHNT, YYREEE (reference sequence). The CDR3 consists of 13 residues. Trimming removed 4 bases at V and 4 bases at J, with 11 bases between. CDR3 loop: CASSRRDSYGYTF. CDR3 nucleotides: TGTGCCAGCAGCCGAAGAGACAGCTATGGCTACACCTTC.

This chain connects TRBV6-6 to TRBJ1-2; 8 bases map to TRBD1. This CDR3 has 14 amino acids. With 5 bases clipped from V and 6 bases from J, the junction kept 8 bases outside the gene matches. Germline-derived CDR1 and CDR2 are MNHNY and SVGAGI (reference sequence). CDR3 nucleotides: TGTGCCAGCAGTCCTTCAGGGGGCGGGGATGGCTACACCTTC. It yields the protein CASSPSGGGDGYTF.

The rearrangement uses TRBV19 and TRBJ1-1, with D perhaps TRBD1 (6 bases). The ends were cut back, 8 bases at V and 3 bases at J, with 13 bases in the middle. Germline values: CDR1 LNHDA, CDR2 SQIVND (reference sequence). The CDR3 extends over 13 amino acids. The CDR3 DNA is TGTGCCAGTTTTAACAGGGCCGACACTGAAGCTTTCTTT. Residues: CASFNRADTEAFF.

The chain has TRBV6-1 and TRBJ1-5; TRBD1 matches at 9 bases. Losses at the gene ends were 0 bases for V and 4 bases for J; bases not matched to a gene: 4. From germline, CDR1 is MNHNS and CDR2 SASEGT. The CDR3 has 16 residues. Here the CDR3 reads CASSEAQGTGNQPQHF. DNA for the CDR3: TGTGCCAGCAGTGAAGCGCAGGGGACAGGGAATCAGCCCCAGCATTTT.

This chain joins TRBV9 and TRBJ1-2; the match to TRBD1 covers 8 bases. Per germline, CDR1 SGDLS and CDR2 YYNGEE. V dropped 0 bases and J dropped 9; count of bases not matched to a gene: 7. There are 14 residues in the CDR3. This chain's CDR3 is CASSVGTGKFSYTF. CDR3 in DNA: TGTGCCAGCAGCGTAGGGACAGGGAAGTTTAGCTACACCTTC.

The chain couples TRBV25-1 to TRBJ2-1; 7 bases map to TRBD1. The V and J ends lost 2 bases and 7 bases, in that order; junction bases with no gene match: 11. This CDR3 comprises 16 residues. Germline V gene lookup returns CDR1 MGHDK and CDR2 SYGVNS. CDR3 amino acids: CASSESGTGVNNEQFF. CDR3 sequence (DNA): TGTGCCAGCAGTGAAAGCGGTACAGGGGTAAATAATGAGCAGTTCTTC. Variable domain in full (rest from reference TRBV25-1 and TRBJ2-1): EADIYQTPRYLVIGTGKKITLECSQTMGHDKMYWYQQDPGMELHLIHYSYGVNSTEKGDLSSESTVSRIRTEHFPLTLESARPSHTSQYLCASSESGTGVNNEQFFGPGTRLTVL.

This clone has only one observation. Here the CDR3 DNA reads TGTGCCACTGTCGAGGGAGTCACTTACACTGAAGCTTTCTTT. Protein: CATVEGVTYTEAFF. The chain joins TRBV19 to TRBJ1-1; D unresolved. Germline CDR1 is LNHDA and CDR2 is SQIVND (reference sequence). The ends were cut back, 10 bases at V and 3 bases at J, with 18 bases in the middle. The CDR3 covers 14 residues.

The chain combines TRBV29-1 with TRBJ2-1; 8 bases map to TRBD2. The CDR3 spans 14 residues. Germline lookup yields CDR1 SQVTM and CDR2 ANQGSEA. The CDR3 spells CSALTSVNNNEQFF. The CDR3 DNA is TGCAGTGCCCTGACTAGCGTGAACAACAATGAGCAGTTCTTC.

The V gene is TRBV18, the J gene TRBJ1-2; 7 bases align to TRBD1. Germline V gene lookup returns CDR1 KGHSH and CDR2 LQKENI. CDR3 length: 15 amino acids. V shed 3 bases and J 5 bases; nucleotides not matched to a gene: 9. CDR3 residues: CASSPLAAGGYGYTF. CDR3 in DNA: TGTGCCAGCTCACCCCTGGCGGCAGGGGGGTATGGCTACACCTTC.

This CDR3 reads CASSLTRDRGYGTEAFF. The CDR3 bases are TGTGCCAGCAGCCTGACCCGGGACAGGGGGTACGGCACTGAAGCTTTCTTT. The rearrangement uses TRBV4-2 and TRBJ1-1, with 11 bases lining up with TRBD1. Germline lookup yields CDR1 LGHNA and CDR2 YNFKEQ. This CDR3 region has 17 residues. J gave up 4 bases and V 4 bases, and 11 bases lay outside the gene matches.

This rearrangement joins TRBV27 to TRBJ2-5, with a weak D call TRBD1 (5 bases). Germline V gives CDR1 MNHEY, CDR2 SMNVEV (reference sequence). CDR3 size: 14 residues. Trimming stripped 4 bases from V and 2 bases from J, with 11 bases between. The CDR3 sequence: CASSYSDRQETQYF. The CDR3 nucleotides are TGTGCCAGCAGTTACAGCGACAGACAAGAGACCCAGTACTTC.

This chain joins TRBV19 and TRBJ1-5; a weak D match, TRBD1 (6 bases). Trimming took off 3 bases at V and 2 bases at J, with 17 bases between the two ends. Germline CDR1 LNHDA, CDR2 SQIVND (reference sequence). The CDR3 has 17 amino acids. For the CDR3, the DNA is TGTGCCAGTAGTATTGTCAAGGGGGTTGCGGGCAATCAGCCCCAGCATTTT. This encodes CASSIVKGVAGNQPQHF.

This rearrangement joins TRBV30 to TRBJ1-1; D remains ambiguous. Germline V gene lookup returns CDR1 GTSNPN and CDR2 SVGIG (reference sequence). The V gene lost 2 bases and the J gene lost 1 base, with 14 bases spanning the gap. This CDR3 comprises 15 residues. This chain's CDR3 is CAWSREGEWNTEAFF. CDR3 DNA: TGTGCCTGGAGTCGTGAAGGAGAATGGAACACTGAAGCTTTCTTT. The whole variable domain, filled in from reference TRBV30 and TRBJ1-1, reads SQTIHQWPATLVQPVGSPLSLECTVEGTSNPNLYWYRQAAGRGLQLLFYSVGIGQISSEVPQNLSASRPQDRQFILSSKKLLLSDSGFYLCAWSREGEWNTEAFFGQGTRLTVV.

The V gene is TRBV25-1, the J gene TRBJ1-4; D not certain. Germline V CDR1 and CDR2: MGHDK, SYGVNS. The CDR3 covers 15 residues. With 4 bases removed from V and 0 bases from J, the gap between germline ends came to 9 bases. CDR3 DNA: TGTGCCAGCAGTGCTAGCGGTGCAACTAATGAAAAACTGTTTTTT. It codes for CASSASGATNEKLFF.

The chain combines TRBV5-4 with TRBJ2-7; 7 positions match TRBD1. Germline trimming cut 4 bases from V and 1 base from J; bases unmatched to any gene: 5. Germline CDR1 and CDR2: SGHNT and YYREEE (reference sequence). The CDR3 consists of 14 residues. CDR3 sequence reads: CASSRRQGSYEQYF. The CDR3, as DNA: TGTGCCAGCAGCCGGAGACAGGGTTCCTACGAGCAGTACTTC.

The CDR3 DNA is TGTGCCAGCAGCTTGGGACTAGCGGGAGGCACAGATACGCAGTATTTT. Translation: CASSLGLAGGTDTQYF. The V gene is TRBV5-8, the J gene TRBJ2-3; 12 bases match TRBD2. Germline trimming cut 0 bases from V and 1 base from J; bases unmatched to any gene: 0. CDR1 is SGHTS and CDR2 is YDEGEE in the germline V gene. The CDR3 runs 16 residues. The full variable domain, its missing parts supplied by reference TRBV5-8 and TRBJ2-3, is EAGVTQSPTHLIKTRGQQATLRCSPISGHTSVYWYQQALGLGLQFLLWYDEGEERNRGNFPPRFSGRQFPNYSSELNVNALELEDSALYLCASSLGLAGGTDTQYFGPGTRLTVL.

The gene calls are TRBV11-2 and TRBJ2-3; D might be TRBD1 (6 bases). Trimming pared 9 bases from V and 0 bases from J, leaving 13 bases between. The germline V gene has CDR1 SGHAT and CDR2 FQNNGV. The CDR3 consists of 14 residues. For the CDR3, the DNA is TGTGCCAGAGACTGGACAGCTAGCACAGATACGCAGTATTTT. Its translation is CARDWTASTDTQYF.

The chain couples TRBV23-1 to TRBJ2-5, with 7 nucleotides matching TRBD1. TRBV23-1 counts as an open reading frame of uncertain function. The CDR3 extends over 15 amino acids. The J segment lost 1 base and the V segment lost 4 bases, leaving 6 bases of the junction unmatched. Here the CDR3 DNA reads TGCGCCAGCAGTCCTGAGACAGGGACCCAAGAGACCCAGTACTTC. Its translation: CASSPETGTQETQYF.

J is TRBJ1-5 and V is TRBV18; maybe TRBD1 (6 bases). Germline loops: CDR1 KGHSH, CDR2 LQKENI. Trimming pared 3 bases from V and 3 bases from J, leaving 15 bases between. This CDR3 has 16 amino acids. In DNA form, the CDR3 reads TGTGCCAGCTCACCTTCGGACAGAGGCCTCAATCAGCCCCAGCATTTT. Residues: CASSPSDRGLNQPQHF.

The chain recombines TRBV11-2 with TRBJ2-3, with 10 bases identical to TRBD2. Trimming took 7 bases from V and 5 from J; bases not matched to a gene: 18. CDR3 size: 18 residues. Germline-derived CDR1 and CDR2 are SGHAT and FQNNGV. CDR3 amino acids: CASTPQNNPSGREDTQYF. CDR3 sequence (DNA): TGTGCCAGCACCCCCCAAAACAACCCTAGCGGGAGAGAAGATACGCAGTATTTT.

The chain carries TRBV6-5 and TRBJ2-3, with 7 bases fitting TRBD2. The CDR3 is 16 amino acids. Trimming removed 2 bases from V and 4 bases from J; junction bases left unmatched: 9. Germline CDR1 is MNHEY and CDR2 is SVGAGI. In nucleotides, the CDR3 is TGTGCCAGCAGTTACGGGCAGCGGGATAGGCCAGATACGCAGTATTTT. Translating gives CASSYGQRDRPDTQYF.

This CDR3 reads CALSGDHVGTSYNEQFF. As DNA, the CDR3 is TGTGCCTTAAGCGGGGATCACGTGGGGACGTCCTACAATGAGCAGTTCTTC. The chain is built from TRBV30 and TRBJ2-1, with 7 bases matching TRBD2. Germline V gene data show CDR1 as GTSNPN and CDR2 as SVGIG (reference sequence). V was pared by 7 bases and J by 1 base, with 16 bases of the junction left unmatched. The CDR3 runs 17 residues.

The rearrangement joins TRBV23-1 to TRBJ2-6, with TRBD1 identical over 11 bases. TRBV23-1 is filed as an ORF, its function uncertain. The CDR3 consists of 21 residues. Trimming at V came to 0 bases and at J to 5 bases, leaving 15 bases not matched to a gene. This chain's CDR3 is CASSQSSSEGQGVKWANVLTF. CDR3 nucleotide sequence: TGCGCCAGCAGTCAATCATCATCTGAGGGACAGGGGGTTAAATGGGCCAACGTCCTGACTTTC.

The chain employs TRBV5-6 and TRBJ1-1, with D unclear. Germline V CDR1 and CDR2: SGHDT, YYEEEE. This CDR3 spans 14 amino acids. Trimming took off 1 base at V and 4 bases at J, with 11 bases between the two ends. The CDR3 bases are TGTGCCAGCAGCTTGTTCCAGGTGGTCACTGAAGCTTTCTTT. Its translation: CASSLFQVVTEAFF.

This chain connects TRBV6-6 to TRBJ2-1; 9 bases agree with TRBD1. Germline values: CDR1 MNHNY, CDR2 SVGAGI (reference sequence). This CDR3 has 15 amino acids. With 6 bases clipped from V and 4 bases from J, the junction kept 7 bases outside the gene matches. The DNA for the CDR3 is TGTGCCAGCAGAAGGAACAGGGGGCAGTACAATGAGCAGTTCTTC. Protein: CASRRNRGQYNEQFF.